The clone carrying this T cell receptor beta chain rates as large. Its antigen is currently unknown. The sample originates from a study of spatial heterogeneity in lung cancer. Study-wide findings and caveats: One measure, the expanded intratumoral alpha and beta TCR count, tracked tumor mutation counts.

MiXCR was run by TCRdb on the 5' RACE reads, yielding one entry per CDR3 protein. The sample consists of 7,500 to 8,500 distinct CDR3 sequences, over 9.5% of them appearing once. CDR3 length equals 13 residues. In germline, CDR1 is WSHSY, CDR2 SAAADI. V gave up 4 bases and J gave up 9 bases; unmatched junction bases: 5. Time point specified: sample taken at primary tumor resection. Unsorted whole RNA of tumor, nontumor lung or frozen PBMC was sequenced. The specimen comprised lung tumor tissue, sampled at surgery. The receptor was derived from a male donor with early-stage non-small cell lung cancer. V gene TRBV10-2 combines with J gene TRBJ1-5; 8 nucleotides line up with TRBD1. The DNA of the CDR3 is TGCGCCAGCAGTGCCGGGACAGGAGGGCCCCAGCATTTT. Its translation: CASSAGTGGPQHF.